This TCR beta chain comes out of a study of blood T cell dynamics during melanoma immunotherapy. Overall study results and limits: Among sorted CD8+ subsets, immune-effector cells had the highest clonality and cell-free DNA similarity.

Time point reported: pre-treatment baseline. Samples come from before therapy and from week 3 after the first blockade cycle. This clone was found a few times. Its antigen is still unknown. CDR3 length equals 12 residues. Trimming removed 6 bases from V and 2 bases from J, with 10 bases in between. The germline gives CDR1 SQVTM, CDR2 ANQGSEA. The assay received all extracted DNA from sorted CD8+ subsets. Clones were read by immunoSEQ multiplex PCR, and TCRdb kept only the in-frame ones, dropping some. The repertoire holds about 1,400 clones, roughly 69% seen once, with around 32% in the top ten. The source material was central memory CD8+ T cells from blood, sampled from a patient treated with checkpoint blockade. This chain connects TRBV29-1 to TRBJ1-2, with D unresolved. This TCR was sampled from a human donor with melanoma. The CDR3 sequence is CSVAGGNYGYTF. CDR3 bases: TGCAGCGTCGCGGGAGGGAACTATGGCTACACCTTC.